The next 21 T cell receptor beta chains were all read from a single sample in a study of Ad26.COV2.S vaccination and SARS-CoV-2 variants. This table comes from immunoSEQ multiplex PCR, and its TCRdb copy is limited to in-frame clones, with some not included. Altogether approximately 350,000 clones are present, about four fifths being singletons, with the ten largest covering around 7.4%. Described treatment: about 20 received Ad26.COV2.S at low or high dose, single or two shots; 5 received placebo; per-sample allocation not given. Vaccine and placebo recipients were sampled on day 63 after the first injection. Sequences were derived from peripheral blood, sampled in a trial of Ad26.COV2.S vaccine versus placebo. The receptors stem from a person between 18 and 65 years old who received the Ad26.COV2.S COVID-19 vaccine or a placebo.

The chain employs TRBV21-1 and TRBJ2-7; the table's D call, TRBD1, has no DNA check behind it. TRBV21-1 constitutes a pseudogene. The CDR3 has 16 amino acids. In DNA, the CDR3 is TGTGCCAGCAGCAACTCCCATCAGGGGCACTCCTACGAGCAGTACTTC. As protein: CASSNSHQGHSYEQYF.

V is TRBV18 and J is TRBJ2-5; D may be TRBD1 (5 bases). The V and J ends lost 2 bases and 5 bases respectively, with 15 bases between them. This CDR3 region has 15 residues. The germline V gene has CDR1 KGHSH and CDR2 LQKENI. CDR3 region: CASSPDSLFRETQYF. CDR3 coding DNA: TGTGCCAGCTCACCAGACAGTTTGTTTCGGGAGACCCAGTACTTC.

The rearrangement links TRBV6-1 to TRBJ2-1; no clear D. The CDR3 consists of 17 residues. Per germline, CDR1 MNHNS and CDR2 SASEGT. V lost 0 bases and J lost 0, with 12 bases in between. The CDR3 nucleotides are TGTGCCAGCAGTGAAGCAGTAGGAGTTAACTCCTACAATGAGCAGTTCTTC. Its translation is CASSEAVGVNSYNEQFF.

This chain connects TRBV6-5 to TRBJ2-3; D gene unclear. Germline CDR1 is MNHEY and CDR2 is SVGAGI. V shed 5 bases and J shed 4 bases, with 4 bases lying between them. The CDR3 sequence is 11 residues long. CDR3 coding DNA: TGTGCCAGCAGTACAGCAGATACGCAGTATTTT. This encodes CASSTADTQYF.

J is TRBJ1-2 and V is TRBV28; no clear D. Germline assignment: CDR1 MDHEN and CDR2 SYDVKM. CDR3 length: 13 amino acids. The V gene lost 8 bases and the J gene lost 8 bases, with 18 bases spanning the gap. The CDR3 nucleotides read TGTGCCAGCTCGCCGGTCAGAGGTCGGGGCTACACCTTC. This encodes CASSPVRGRGYTF.

The V gene is TRBV11-2, the J gene TRBJ2-5; 9 nucleotides align to TRBD1. The CDR3 has 15 residues. Per the germline V gene, CDR1 is SGHAT and CDR2 is FQNNGV. V gave up 1 base and J gave up 2 bases; unmatched junction bases: 2. In DNA form, the CDR3 reads TGTGCCAGCAGCTTAGCCGGGACAGGGCAAGAGACCCAGTACTTC. This translates into CASSLAGTGQETQYF.

This clone turned up a few times. This sequence joins TRBV5-4 and TRBJ2-7; possibly TRBD1 for D (6 bases). CDR3 length: 14 amino acids. V shed 2 bases and J shed 0 bases, with 9 bases lying between them. Germline CDR1 is SGHNT and CDR2 is YYREEE (reference sequence). As DNA, the CDR3 is TGTGCCAGCAGCTTCGACAGGTCCTCCTACGAGCAGTACTTC. It codes for CASSFDRSSYEQYF.

The chain employs TRBV5-6 and TRBJ1-6, with TRBD1 identical over 8 bases. The CDR3 sequence is 17 residues long. Germline-derived CDR1 and CDR2 are SGHDT and YYEEEE. V lost 6 bases to trimming and J lost 0 bases; unmatched junction nucleotides: 8. Written as DNA, the CDR3 is TGTGCCAGCACCCTTTGGACAGGGAACTCCTATAATTCACCCCTCCACTTT. Translated, it gives CASTLWTGNSYNSPLHF.

There are a few counts of this clone. The rearrangement joins TRBV7-2 to TRBJ1-1; 8 positions agree with TRBD1. Losses at the gene ends were 5 bases for V and 1 base for J; bases not matched to a gene: 6. The V gene's germline CDR1 is SGHTA and CDR2 FQGNSA. The CDR3 loop spans 15 amino acids. Written as DNA, the CDR3 is TGTGCCAGCAGCCTATACAGGGGGGGGAACACTGAAGCTTTCTTT. Amino acids: CASSLYRGGNTEAFF.

The J gene is TRBJ2-1, the V gene TRBV20-1; TRBD1 agrees at 7 bases. The CDR3 has 16 amino acids. The germline gives CDR1 DFQATT, CDR2 SNEGSKA (reference sequence). The trim removed 3 bases at V and 8 bases at J, leaving 16 bases unmatched. The CDR3, as DNA: TGCAGTGCTAGTTCCTTAACCCCGGGACAGTATGATGAGCAGTTCTTC. Translated: CSASSLTPGQYDEQFF.

In this sample, this clone turned up a few times. The J gene is TRBJ2-7, the V gene TRBV27, with D unclear. The CDR3 contains 15 residues. With 0 bases removed from V and 2 bases from J, the gap between germline ends came to 11 bases. Germline loops: CDR1 MNHEY, CDR2 SMNVEV (reference sequence). CDR3 in DNA: TGTGCCAGCAGTTTATCCAGCCTTCCCGCCTACGAGCAGTACTTC. Translation: CASSLSSLPAYEQYF.

The CDR3 reads CASSAHLNTGELFF. For the CDR3, the DNA is TGTGCCAGCAGCGCCCACTTGAACACCGGGGAGCTGTTTTTT. The chain couples TRBV9 to TRBJ2-2; D ambiguous. The V gene's germline CDR1 is SGDLS and CDR2 YYNGEE. CDR3 length equals 14 residues. Deletions cut 3 bases from V and 1 base from J, with 7 bases between.

The chain uses TRBV29-1 and TRBJ1-1; no definite D call. V shed 3 bases and J shed 11 bases, with 19 bases lying between them. The CDR3 totals 13 residues. From germline, CDR1 is SQVTM and CDR2 ANQGSEA. The CDR3 sequence is CSVESPAMKYAFF. In DNA form, the CDR3 reads TGCAGCGTTGAGAGTCCAGCAATGAAGTATGCTTTCTTT.

Here the CDR3 DNA reads TGTGCCAGCAGTGAAGCCGAGGCAGGGAGTAGGCAGCCCCAGCATTTT. It translates to CASSEAEAGSRQPQHF. The rearrangement joins TRBV6-1 to TRBJ1-5; D perhaps matches TRBD1 (5 bases). V was trimmed by 0 bases and J by 7 bases, leaving 16 bases between them. The V gene's germline CDR1 is MNHNS and CDR2 SASEGT. This CDR3 comprises 16 residues.

The chain joins TRBV11-2 to TRBJ2-7; no clear D gene. The CDR3 has 13 residues. V was pared by 4 bases and J by 2 bases, with 9 bases between. Per germline, CDR1 SGHAT and CDR2 FQNNGV. CDR3 region: CASSSESPYEQYF. DNA for the CDR3: TGTGCCAGCAGCTCTGAATCGCCCTACGAGCAGTACTTC.

The chain has TRBV6-5 and TRBJ2-1; D is ambiguous. CDR1 is MNHEY, CDR2 SVGAGI, per germline. CDR3 length equals 13 residues. Trimming removed 5 bases from V and 8 bases from J, with 13 bases in between. The CDR3 here is CASSTGVVYEQFF. In nucleotides, the CDR3 is TGTGCCAGCAGTACTGGAGTCGTGTATGAGCAGTTCTTC.

The chain combines TRBV7-2 with TRBJ2-3, with TRBD2 matching over 9 bases. CDR3 size: 17 residues. With V trimmed by 2 bases and J by 1 base, 7 bases remained unmatched. Germline V CDR1 and CDR2: SGHTA, FQGNSA. CDR3 in amino acids: CASSLNVAGAGTDTQYF. DNA for the CDR3: TGTGCCAGCAGCTTAAATGTAGCGGGGGCCGGCACAGATACGCAGTATTTT.

The chain combines TRBV28 with TRBJ1-2; TRBD1 matches 7 bases. Germline CDR1 MDHEN, CDR2 SYDVKM. This CDR3 is 16 amino acids long. J was trimmed by 4 bases and V by 1 base; bases with no gene match: 9. The CDR3 protein is CASSLLVNRGAYGYTF. CDR3 coding DNA: TGTGCCAGCAGTTTATTGGTTAACAGGGGAGCCTATGGCTACACCTTC.

This clone was observed a single time. The V gene is TRBV12-3 or TRBV12-4, the J gene TRBJ2-1, with D unresolved. The CDR3 loop spans 12 amino acids. Trimming stripped 2 bases from V and 5 bases from J, with 4 bases between. CDR3 in DNA: TGTGCCAGCAGTTTAATGGACAATGAGCAGTTCTTC. Encoded protein: CASSLMDNEQFF.

The J gene is TRBJ2-7, the V gene TRBV10-3; 10 bases line up with TRBD1. Losses at the gene ends were 2 bases for V and 0 bases for J; bases not matched to a gene: 1. This CDR3 has 15 amino acids. From germline, CDR1 is ENHRY and CDR2 SYGVKD. DNA of the CDR3: TGTGCCATCAGTGAGGGGGACAGGGGCTCCTACGAGCAGTACTTC. Its translation is CAISEGDRGSYEQYF.

The J gene is TRBJ1-2, the V gene TRBV2, with unresolved D. This CDR3 comprises 11 residues. V shed 7 bases and J shed 0 bases, with 3 bases lying between them. The germline gives CDR1 SNHLY, CDR2 FYNNEI. The CDR3: CASTPNYGYTF. The CDR3 DNA reads TGTGCCAGCACCCCTAACTATGGCTACACCTTC. The whole variable domain, filled in from reference TRBV2 and TRBJ1-2, reads EPEVTQTPSHQVTQMGQEVILRCVPISNHLYFYWYRQILGQKVEFLVSFYNNEISEKSEIFDDQFSVERPDGSNFTLKIRSTKLEDSAMYFCASTPNYGYTFGSGTRLTVV.